These 2 T cell receptor beta chains originate from one sample sequenced in a study of monozygotic twins with cystic fibrosis (dated by TCRdb to about 2021). The library was obtained by the immunoSEQ multiplex PCR assay. Here the immuneACCESS table is served through TCRdb, limited to in-frame sequences with V and J called. Missing clones are a known gap in these copies; in checked studies unresolved V genes cover under half, and the rest lacks a known reason. This sample gives some 14,000 clones in total; approximately 98% of them show up just once. Of the sample, around 0.37% falls within the top ten clones. What was sequenced was blood. The receptors derive from a girl aged 2-15 years with cystic fibrosis.

The chain combines TRBV15 with TRBJ2-1; D might be TRBD2 (5 bases). The V and J ends lost 1 base and 15 bases respectively, with 13 bases between them. The CDR3 covers 12 residues. CDR1 is LNHNV and CDR2 is YYDKDF in the germline V gene (reference sequence). The CDR3 reads CATSRGGKFWFF. Here the CDR3 DNA reads TGTGCCACCAGCAGAGGAGGGAAGTTTTGGTTCTTC. The full variable domain, in which reference TRBV15 and TRBJ2-1 provide the parts outside the CDR3, is DAMVIQNPRYQVTQFGKPVTLSCSQTLNHNVMYWYQQKSSQAPKLLFHYYDKDFNNEADTPDNFQSRRPNTSFCFLDIRSPGLGDTAMYLCATSRGGKFWFFGPGTRLTVL.

This chain links TRBV27 with TRBJ1-1, with 7 bases matching TRBD1. The CDR3 sequence is 14 residues long. After removal of 6 bases from V and 1 base from J, the junction contained 5 bases not matched to a gene. Germline CDR1 and CDR2: MNHEY and SMNVEV (reference sequence). As DNA, the CDR3 is TGTGCCAGCAGCCCGACAGGGCCGAACACTGAAGCTTTCTTT. Residues: CASSPTGPNTEAFF.